This T cell receptor (beta chain) was captured by sequencing in a study of blood T cell repertoires in COVID-19. As for the study in general: Samples taken during acute and convalescent COVID-19 were collected in the United States, Italy and Spain.

CDR3 length equals 12 residues. Germline values: CDR1 MDHEN, CDR2 SYDVKM. V lost 8 bases to trimming and J lost 7 bases; unmatched junction nucleotides: 1. In the study's own analysis: Nucleated cell counts were estimated from reference gene primer amplification. TCRdb's copy holds only in-frame clones and misses some; the assay was immunoSEQ multiplex PCR. That table supplies the V and J calls and clone size; D and trimming were determined from the DNA. This sample yields some 400,000 clones, of which around 86% are seen a single time; 3% belongs to the top ten. This TCR derives from a human donor in a cohort sampled during active COVID-19. This sequence joins TRBV28 and TRBJ2-1, with 11 bases lining up with TRBD2. The sequencing input was peripheral blood. The CDR3 spells CASRLAGNEQFF. The CDR3, as DNA: TGTGCCAGCCGACTAGCGGGGAATGAGCAGTTCTTC.